This TCR beta chain was captured by sequencing in a study of patients and donors after allogeneic stem cell transplantation. This clonotype occurred a few times. TCRdb re-derived calls from the RT-PCR reads in MiXCR, one entry per CDR3 protein. The sample holds approximately 200,000 distinct CDR3 sequences, less than 45% seen once. In germline, CDR1 is LGHNA, CDR2 YNFKEQ. The V end lost 8 bases, the J end lost 2 bases, and 21 bases lay between the germline ends. The length of the CDR3 is 17 residues. This receptor was taken from a human donor who was either an allogeneic HSCT recipient or a stem cell or donor lymphocyte infusion donor (not recorded which). It is not recorded whose cells these are; they may come from a transplant donor. The chain uses TRBV4-2 and TRBJ1-4, with a tentative D call TRBD1 (5 bases). Sequenced: blood, either unsorted or a sorted T cell fraction (not recorded which). The CDR3: CASGPDEGRGTNEKLFF. For the CDR3, the DNA is TGTGCCAGCGGCCCGGACGAGGGTAGGGGCACTAATGAAAAACTGTTTTTT.